This TCR beta chain derives from a study of Graves' ophthalmopathy and Graves' hyperthyroidism. The study amplified TCR beta CDR3 regions using RNA transcripts. HTBI-primed RT-PCR formed the first round, and a multiplex PCR formed the second. MiXCR, applied by TCRdb to the multiplex PCR reads, yields one record per CDR3 protein. The data show about 410,000 distinct CDR3 sequences, with around 20% seen just once and around 1.6% held by the top ten. This TCR was recovered from a young woman with Graves' ophthalmopathy. Input material: peripheral blood.

The CDR3 reads CASSQAVSGYEQYF. The CDR3 DNA is TGCGCCAGCAGCCAAGCAGTGTCGGGCTACGAGCAGTACTTC. The chain recombines TRBV4-3 with TRBJ2-7; D is uncertain. Germline CDR1 is LGHNA and CDR2 is YSLEER. With 1 base removed from V and 3 bases from J, the gap between germline ends came to 10 bases. The CDR3 consists of 14 residues.